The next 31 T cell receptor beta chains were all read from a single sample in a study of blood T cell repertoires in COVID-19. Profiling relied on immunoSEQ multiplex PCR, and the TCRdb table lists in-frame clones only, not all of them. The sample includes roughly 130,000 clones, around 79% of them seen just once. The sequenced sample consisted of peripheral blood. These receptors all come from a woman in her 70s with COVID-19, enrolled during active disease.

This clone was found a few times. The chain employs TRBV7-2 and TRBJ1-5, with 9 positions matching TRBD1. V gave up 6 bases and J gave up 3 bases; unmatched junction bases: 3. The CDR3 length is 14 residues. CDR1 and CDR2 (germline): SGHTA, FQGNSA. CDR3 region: CASRGDRDNQPQHF. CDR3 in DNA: TGTGCCAGCAGGGGGGACAGGGACAATCAGCCCCAGCATTTT.

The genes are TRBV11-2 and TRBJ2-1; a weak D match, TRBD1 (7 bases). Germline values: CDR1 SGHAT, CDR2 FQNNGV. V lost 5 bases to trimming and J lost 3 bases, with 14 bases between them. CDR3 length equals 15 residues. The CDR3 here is CASSPTGTFYNEQFF. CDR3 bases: TGTGCCAGCAGCCCGACAGGGACTTTCTACAATGAGCAGTTCTTC.

The CDR3 reads CASSLGGGGSSYEQYF. DNA of the CDR3: TGTGCCAGCAGCTTAGGAGGCGGCGGGAGCTCCTACGAGCAGTACTTC. The rearrangement joins TRBV7-9 to TRBJ2-7; TRBD2 matches 7 bases. In germline, CDR1 is SEHNR, CDR2 FQNEAQ (reference sequence). Trimming removed 1 base from V and 0 bases from J; junction bases left unmatched: 6. This CDR3 has 16 amino acids.

The CDR3 sequence is CASKVGASTDTQYF. The CDR3 nucleotides are TGCGCCAGCAAGGTAGGGGCTAGCACAGATACGCAGTATTTT. The J gene is TRBJ2-3, the V gene TRBV5-1, with D perhaps matching TRBD1 (5 bases). The V end lost 6 bases, the J end lost 0 bases, and 11 bases lay between the germline ends. Germline values: CDR1 SGHRS, CDR2 YFSETQ. This CDR3 is 14 amino acids long.

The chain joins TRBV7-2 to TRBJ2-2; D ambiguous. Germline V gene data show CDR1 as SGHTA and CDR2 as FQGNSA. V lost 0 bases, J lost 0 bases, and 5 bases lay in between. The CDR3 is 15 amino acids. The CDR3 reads CASSLAAPNTGELFF. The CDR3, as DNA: TGTGCCAGCAGCTTAGCGGCCCCGAACACCGGGGAGCTGTTTTTT.

The CDR3 DNA follows: TGTGCCAGCAGGGACAGGGCGAACACTGAAGCTTTCTTT. This gives the protein CASRDRANTEAFF. This chain uses TRBV2 with TRBJ1-1, with 8 bases aligning to TRBD1. Trimming at V came to 6 bases and at J to 1 base, leaving 1 base not matched to a gene. The germline V gene has CDR1 SNHLY and CDR2 FYNNEI. This CDR3 has 13 residues.

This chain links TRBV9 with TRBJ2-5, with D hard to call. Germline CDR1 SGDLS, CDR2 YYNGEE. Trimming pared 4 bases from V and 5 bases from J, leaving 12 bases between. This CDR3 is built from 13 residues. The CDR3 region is CASSKNFGETQYF. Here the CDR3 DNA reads TGTGCCAGCAGCAAAAACTTCGGGGAGACCCAGTACTTC.

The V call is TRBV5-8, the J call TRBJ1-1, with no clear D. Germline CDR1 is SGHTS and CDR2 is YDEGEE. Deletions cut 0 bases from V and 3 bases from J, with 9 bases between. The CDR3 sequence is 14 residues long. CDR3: CASSLAVHHTEAFF. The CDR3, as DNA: TGTGCCAGCAGCTTGGCCGTACACCACACTGAAGCTTTCTTT. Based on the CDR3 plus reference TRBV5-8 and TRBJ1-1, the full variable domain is EAGVTQSPTHLIKTRGQQATLRCSPISGHTSVYWYQQALGLGLQFLLWYDEGEERNRGNFPPRFSGRQFPNYSSELNVNALELEDSALYLCASSLAVHHTEAFFGQGTRLTVV.

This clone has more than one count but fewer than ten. The CDR3 DNA follows: TGTGCCAGCAGTTTAGGGACAGGGATACCCCAGCATTTT. It translates to CASSLGTGIPQHF. The chain employs TRBV12-3 or TRBV12-4 and TRBJ1-5; TRBD1 agrees at 8 bases. After removal of 1 base from V and 10 bases from J, the junction contained 3 bases not matched to a gene. There are 13 residues in the CDR3.

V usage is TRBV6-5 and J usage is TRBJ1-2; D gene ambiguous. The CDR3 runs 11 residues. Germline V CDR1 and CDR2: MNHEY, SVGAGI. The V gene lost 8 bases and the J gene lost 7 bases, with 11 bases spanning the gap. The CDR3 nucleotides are TGTGCCAGCTATAGTACGGGTGGCTACACCTTC. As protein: CASYSTGGYTF.

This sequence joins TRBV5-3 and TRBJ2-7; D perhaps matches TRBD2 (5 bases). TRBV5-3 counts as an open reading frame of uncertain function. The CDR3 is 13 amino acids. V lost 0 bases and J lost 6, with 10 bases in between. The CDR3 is CARSLARALEQYF. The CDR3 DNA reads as TGTGCCAGAAGCTTGGCGCGGGCACTCGAGCAGTACTTC.

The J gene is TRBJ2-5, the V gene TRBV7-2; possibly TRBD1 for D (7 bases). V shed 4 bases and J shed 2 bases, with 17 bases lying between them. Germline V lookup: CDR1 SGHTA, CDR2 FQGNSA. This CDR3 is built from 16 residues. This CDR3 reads CASSSPPRGQQETQYF. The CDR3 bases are TGTGCCAGCAGCTCCCCCCCGCGGGGACAGCAAGAGACCCAGTACTTC. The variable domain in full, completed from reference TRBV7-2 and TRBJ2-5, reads GAGVSQSPSNKVTEKGKDVELRCDPISGHTALYWYRQSLGQGLEFLIYFQGNSAPDKSGLPSDRFSAERTGGSVSTLTIQRTQQEDSAVYLCASSSPPRGQQETQYFGPGTRLLVL.

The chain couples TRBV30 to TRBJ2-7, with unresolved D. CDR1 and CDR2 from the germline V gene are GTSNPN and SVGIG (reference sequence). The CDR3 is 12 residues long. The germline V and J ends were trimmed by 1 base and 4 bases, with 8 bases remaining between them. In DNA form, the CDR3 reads TGTGCCTGGAGTGCCTCTCGGTACGAGCAGTACTTC. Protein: CAWSASRYEQYF.

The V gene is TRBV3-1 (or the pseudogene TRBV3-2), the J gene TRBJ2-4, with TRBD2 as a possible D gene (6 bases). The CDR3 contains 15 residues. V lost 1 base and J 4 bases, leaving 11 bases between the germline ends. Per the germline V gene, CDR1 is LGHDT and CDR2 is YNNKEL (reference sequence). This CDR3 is CASSQAGGQKNIQYF. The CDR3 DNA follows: TGTGCCAGCAGCCAAGCAGGAGGGCAGAAAAACATTCAGTACTTC.

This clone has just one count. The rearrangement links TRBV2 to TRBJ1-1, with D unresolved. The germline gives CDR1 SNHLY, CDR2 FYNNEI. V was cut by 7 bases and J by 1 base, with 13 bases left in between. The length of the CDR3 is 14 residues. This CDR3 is CASTQAFKNTEAFF. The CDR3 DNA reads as TGTGCCAGCACCCAGGCGTTTAAGAACACTGAAGCTTTCTTT.

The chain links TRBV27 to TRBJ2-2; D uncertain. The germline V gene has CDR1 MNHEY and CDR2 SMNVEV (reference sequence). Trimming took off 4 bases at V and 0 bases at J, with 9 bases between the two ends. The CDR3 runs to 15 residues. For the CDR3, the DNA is TGTGCCAGCAGTTGGGCAGCCGCGAACACCGGGGAGCTGTTTTTT. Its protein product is CASSWAAANTGELFF.

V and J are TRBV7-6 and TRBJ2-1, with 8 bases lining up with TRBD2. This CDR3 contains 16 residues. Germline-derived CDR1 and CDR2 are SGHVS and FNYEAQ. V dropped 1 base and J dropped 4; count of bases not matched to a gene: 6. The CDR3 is CASSLEVAGIYNEQFF. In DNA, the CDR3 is TGTGCCAGCAGCTTAGAGGTAGCGGGGATTTACAATGAGCAGTTCTTC.

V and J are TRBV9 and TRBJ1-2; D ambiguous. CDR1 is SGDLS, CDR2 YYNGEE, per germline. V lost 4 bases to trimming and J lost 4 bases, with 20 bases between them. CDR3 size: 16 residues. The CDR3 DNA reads TGTGCCAGCAGCCCCTCCCCTATGGAGGGAGGCTATGGCTACACCTTC. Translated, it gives CASSPSPMEGGYGYTF.

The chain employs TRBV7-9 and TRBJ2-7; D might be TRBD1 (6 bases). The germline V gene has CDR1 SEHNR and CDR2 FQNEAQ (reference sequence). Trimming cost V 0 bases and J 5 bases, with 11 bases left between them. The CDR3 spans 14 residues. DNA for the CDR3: TGTGCCAGCAGCTTAGCCGCAGGGGTCGACGAGCAGTACTTC. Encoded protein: CASSLAAGVDEQYF.

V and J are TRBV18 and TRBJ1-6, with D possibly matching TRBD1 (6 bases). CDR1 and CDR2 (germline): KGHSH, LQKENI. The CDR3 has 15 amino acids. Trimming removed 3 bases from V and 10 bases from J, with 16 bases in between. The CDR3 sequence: CASSPGQGWQSPLHF. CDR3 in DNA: TGTGCCAGCTCACCGGGTCAGGGGTGGCAGTCACCCCTCCACTTT.

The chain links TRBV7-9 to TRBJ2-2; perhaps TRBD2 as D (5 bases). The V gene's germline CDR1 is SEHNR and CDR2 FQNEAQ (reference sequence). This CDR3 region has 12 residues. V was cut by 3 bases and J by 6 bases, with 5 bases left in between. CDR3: CASSLDSGELFF. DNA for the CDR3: TGTGCCAGCAGCTTGGACTCCGGGGAGCTGTTTTTT.

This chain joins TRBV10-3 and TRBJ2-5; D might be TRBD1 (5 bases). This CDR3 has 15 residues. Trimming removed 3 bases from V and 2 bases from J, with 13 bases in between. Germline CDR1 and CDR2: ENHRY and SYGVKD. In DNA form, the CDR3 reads TGTGCCATCAGTGATTCCAGGGCTCCTCAAGAGACCCAGTACTTC. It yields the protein CAISDSRAPQETQYF.

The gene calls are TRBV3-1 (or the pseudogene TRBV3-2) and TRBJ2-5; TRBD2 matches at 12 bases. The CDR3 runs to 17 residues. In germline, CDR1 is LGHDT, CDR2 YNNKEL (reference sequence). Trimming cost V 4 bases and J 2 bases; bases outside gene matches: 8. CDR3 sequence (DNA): TGTGCCAGCAGCCCGCTGACTAGCGGGGGAGGGCAAGAGACCCAGTACTTC. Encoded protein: CASSPLTSGGGQETQYF.

This CDR3 reads CASAAASGYGYTF. Written as DNA, the CDR3 is TGTGCCAGCGCCGCCGCCTCAGGGTATGGCTACACCTTC. This chain connects TRBV12-3 or TRBV12-4 to TRBJ1-2; possible D gene TRBD1, 5 bases. The V end lost 8 bases, the J end lost 5 bases, and 15 bases lay between the germline ends. The CDR3 has 13 residues.

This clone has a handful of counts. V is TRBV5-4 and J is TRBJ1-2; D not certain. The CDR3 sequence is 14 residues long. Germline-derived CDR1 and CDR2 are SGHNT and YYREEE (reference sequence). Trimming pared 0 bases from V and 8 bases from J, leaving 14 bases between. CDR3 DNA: TGTGCCAGCAGCTTGGGGACTCAAACGGCCGGCTACACCTTC. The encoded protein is CASSLGTQTAGYTF.

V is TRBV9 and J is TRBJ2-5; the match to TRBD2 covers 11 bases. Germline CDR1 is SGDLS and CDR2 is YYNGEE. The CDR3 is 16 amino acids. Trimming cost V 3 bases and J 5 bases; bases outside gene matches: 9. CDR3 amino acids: CASSASGGRRLETQYF. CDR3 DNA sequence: TGTGCCAGCAGCGCTAGCGGGGGGCGCCGTTTGGAGACCCAGTACTTC.

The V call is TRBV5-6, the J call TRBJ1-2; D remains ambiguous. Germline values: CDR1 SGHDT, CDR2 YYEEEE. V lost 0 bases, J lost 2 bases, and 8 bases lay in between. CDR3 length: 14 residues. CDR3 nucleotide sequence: TGTGCCAGCAGCTTGGGGAGTACAAACTATGGCTACACCTTC. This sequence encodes CASSLGSTNYGYTF.

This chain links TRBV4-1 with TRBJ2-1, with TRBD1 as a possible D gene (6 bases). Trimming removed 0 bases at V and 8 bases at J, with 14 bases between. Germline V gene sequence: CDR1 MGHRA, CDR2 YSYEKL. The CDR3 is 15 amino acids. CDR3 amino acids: CASSQDPRGRDEQFF. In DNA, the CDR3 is TGCGCCAGCAGCCAAGATCCCAGGGGACGGGATGAGCAGTTCTTC.

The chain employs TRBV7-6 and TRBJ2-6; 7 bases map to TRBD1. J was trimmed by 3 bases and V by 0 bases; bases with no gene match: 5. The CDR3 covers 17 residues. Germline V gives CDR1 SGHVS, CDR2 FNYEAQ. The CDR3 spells CASSLARQGYGANVLTF. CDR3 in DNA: TGTGCCAGCAGCTTAGCGAGACAGGGATATGGGGCCAACGTCCTGACTTTC.

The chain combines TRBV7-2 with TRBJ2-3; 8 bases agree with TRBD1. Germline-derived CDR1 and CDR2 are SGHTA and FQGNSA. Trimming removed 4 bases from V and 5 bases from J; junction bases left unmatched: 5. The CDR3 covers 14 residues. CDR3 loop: CASSYRDRQDTQYF. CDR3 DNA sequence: TGTGCCAGCAGCTACCGGGACAGGCAAGATACGCAGTATTTT.

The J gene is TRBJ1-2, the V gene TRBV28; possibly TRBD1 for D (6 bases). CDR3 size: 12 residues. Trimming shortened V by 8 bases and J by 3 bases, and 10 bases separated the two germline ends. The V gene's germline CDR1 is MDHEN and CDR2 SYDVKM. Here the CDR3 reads CASSGADYGYTF. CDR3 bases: TGTGCCAGCTCAGGGGCCGACTATGGCTACACCTTC.